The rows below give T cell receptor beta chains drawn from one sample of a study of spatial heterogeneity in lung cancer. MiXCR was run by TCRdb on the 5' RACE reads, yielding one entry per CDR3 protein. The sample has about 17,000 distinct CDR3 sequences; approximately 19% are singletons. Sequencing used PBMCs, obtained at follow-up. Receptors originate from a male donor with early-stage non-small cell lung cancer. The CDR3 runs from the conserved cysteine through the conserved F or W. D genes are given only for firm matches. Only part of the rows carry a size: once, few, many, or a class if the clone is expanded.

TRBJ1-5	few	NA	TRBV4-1	CASSQDLSGLHYQPQHF	TGCGCCAGCAGCCAAGATCTTTCCGGGTTGCATTATCAGCCCCAGCATTTT
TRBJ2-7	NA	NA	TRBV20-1	CSAQTGVLSEQYF	TGCAGTGCCCAGACCGGAGTTCTTAGCGAGCAGTACTTC
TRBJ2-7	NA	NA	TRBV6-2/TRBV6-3	CASSYVGPTDEQYF	TGTGCCAGCAGTTACGTTGGCCCCACGGACGAGCAGTACTTC
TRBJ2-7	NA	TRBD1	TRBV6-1	CASTGQGADYEQYF	TGTGCCAGCACCGGACAGGGGGCGGATTACGAGCAGTACTTC
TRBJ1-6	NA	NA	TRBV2	CASISQANSPLHF	TGTGCCAGCATCTCACAGGCTAATTCACCCCTCCACTTT
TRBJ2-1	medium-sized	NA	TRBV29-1	CSVEDGRGTFF	TGCAGCGTTGAAGATGGGCGGGGAACGTTCTTC
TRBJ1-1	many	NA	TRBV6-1	CASSEARQQNTEAFF	TGTGCCAGCAGTGAAGCGCGACAGCAGAACACTGAAGCTTTCTTT
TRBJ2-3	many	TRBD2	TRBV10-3	CAISDPTSGEITDTQYF	TGTGCCATCAGTGACCCGACTAGCGGGGAGATCACAGATACGCAGTATTTT
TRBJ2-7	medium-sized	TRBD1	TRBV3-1	CATGTANYEQYF	TGTGCCACCGGGACAGCGAACTACGAGCAGTACTTC
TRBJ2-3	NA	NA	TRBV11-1	CASSLIGQPDTQYF	TGTGCCAGCAGCTTAATAGGGCAGCCAGATACGCAGTATTTT
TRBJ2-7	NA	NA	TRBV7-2	CASSLSQGAPYF	TGTGCCAGCAGCTTATCACAGGGCGCCCCGTACTTC
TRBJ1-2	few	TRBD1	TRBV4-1	CASSQVGQGYGYTF	TGCGCCAGCAGCCAAGTTGGACAGGGCTATGGCTACACCTTC
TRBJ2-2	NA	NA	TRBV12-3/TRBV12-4	CASSLLIGELFF	TGTGCCAGCAGCCTATTAATCGGGGAGCTGTTTTTT
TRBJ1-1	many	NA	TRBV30	CAWGTARTEAFF	TGTGCCTGGGGGACGGCGAGAACTGAAGCTTTCTTT
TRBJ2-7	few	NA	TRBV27	CASSLLSLTEGSYEQYF	TGTGCCAGCAGTTTATTAAGTTTGACAGAAGGCTCCTACGAGCAGTACTTC
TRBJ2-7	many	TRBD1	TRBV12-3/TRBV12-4	CASTTDRERFHEQYF	TGTGCCAGCACCACGGACAGGGAACGTTTCCACGAGCAGTACTTC
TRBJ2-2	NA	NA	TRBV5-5	CASSRPVGGGELFF	TGTGCCAGCAGCCGTCCGGTTGGGGGTGGGGAGCTGTTTTTT
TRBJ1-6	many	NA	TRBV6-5	CASSYEGVSPLHF	TGTGCCAGCAGTTACGAGGGGGTATCCCCCCTCCACTTT
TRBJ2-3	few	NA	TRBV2	CARSLGGQQNADTQYF	TGTGCCAGAAGCCTCGGGGGGCAACAAAACGCAGATACGCAGTATTTT
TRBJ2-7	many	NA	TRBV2	CASSGQQTSYEQYF	TGTGCCAGCAGTGGACAGCAAACCTCCTACGAGCAGTACTTC
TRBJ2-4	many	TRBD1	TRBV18	CASSPVQGPSIIAKNIQYF	TGTGCCAGCTCACCAGTACAGGGGCCATCCATCATAGCCAAAAACATTCAGTACTTC
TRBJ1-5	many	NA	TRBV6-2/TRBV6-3	CASTDSYVNQPQHF	TGTGCCAGCACGGACAGCTACGTTAATCAGCCCCAGCATTTT
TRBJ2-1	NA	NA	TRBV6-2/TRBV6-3	CASSDLKVGTRGDEQFF	TGTGCCAGCAGTGACCTCAAGGTGGGCACCCGGGGCGATGAGCAGTTCTTC
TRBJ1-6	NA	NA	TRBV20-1	CSAREGVHNSPLHF	TGCAGTGCTAGAGAAGGGGTACATAATTCACCCCTCCACTTT
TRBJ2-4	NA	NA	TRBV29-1	CSVGGPLRTKNIQYF	TGCAGCGTTGGGGGACCGCTTCGAACCAAAAACATTCAGTACTTC
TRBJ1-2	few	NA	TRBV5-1	CASSVKDSFYGYTF	TGCGCCAGCAGCGTAAAGGACAGTTTCTATGGCTACACCTTC
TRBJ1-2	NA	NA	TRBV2	CASSEEEFGGYTF	TGTGCCAGCAGTGAAGAGGAGTTTGGCGGCTACACCTTC
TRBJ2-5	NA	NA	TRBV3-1	CASSQSLMVGETQYF	TGTGCCAGCAGCCAATCGTTAATGGTTGGTGAGACCCAGTACTTC
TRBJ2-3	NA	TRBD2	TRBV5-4	CASSRTSGGETDTQYF	TGTGCCAGCAGCCGGACTAGCGGGGGAGAGACAGATACGCAGTATTTT
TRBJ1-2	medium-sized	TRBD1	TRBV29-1	CSVGHNRGGGYGYTF	TGCAGCGTTGGACATAACAGGGGCGGCGGCTATGGCTACACCTTC
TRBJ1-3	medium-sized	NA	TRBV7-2	CASSPRVGGNTIYF	TGTGCCAGCAGCCCCAGAGTGGGGGGAAACACCATATATTTT
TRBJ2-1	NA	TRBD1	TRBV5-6	CASSLAGGYYNEQFF	TGTGCCAGCAGCTTGGCAGGGGGTTACTACAATGAGCAGTTCTTC
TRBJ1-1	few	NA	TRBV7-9	CASSSHTTSRPAAFF	TGTGCCAGCAGCTCCCACACTACTTCTCGTCCCGCGGCTTTCTTT
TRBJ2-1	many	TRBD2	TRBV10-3	CAISAPSGVQQFF	TGTGCCATCAGTGCGCCCAGCGGGGTACAGCAGTTCTTC
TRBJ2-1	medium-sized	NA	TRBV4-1	CASIGNPAYNEQFF	TGCGCCAGCATCGGGAACCCTGCCTACAATGAGCAGTTCTTC
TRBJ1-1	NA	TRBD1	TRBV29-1	CSVGVRGSMSTEAFF	TGCAGCGTTGGGGTCAGGGGGTCTATGAGCACTGAAGCTTTCTTT